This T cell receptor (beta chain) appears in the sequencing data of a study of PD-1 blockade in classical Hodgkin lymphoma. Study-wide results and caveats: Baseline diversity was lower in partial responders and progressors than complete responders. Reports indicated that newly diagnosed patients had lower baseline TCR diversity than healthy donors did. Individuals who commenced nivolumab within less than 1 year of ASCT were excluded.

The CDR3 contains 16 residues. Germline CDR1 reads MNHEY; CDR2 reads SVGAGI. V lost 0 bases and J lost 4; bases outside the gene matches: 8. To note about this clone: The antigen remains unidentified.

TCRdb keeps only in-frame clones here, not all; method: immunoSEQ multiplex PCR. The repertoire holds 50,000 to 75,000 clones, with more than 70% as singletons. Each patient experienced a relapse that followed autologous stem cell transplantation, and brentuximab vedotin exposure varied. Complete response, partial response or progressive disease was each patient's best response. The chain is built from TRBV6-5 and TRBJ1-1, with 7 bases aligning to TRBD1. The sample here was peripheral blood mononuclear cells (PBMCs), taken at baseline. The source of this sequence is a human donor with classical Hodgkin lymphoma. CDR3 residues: CASSYSMPGGSTEAFF. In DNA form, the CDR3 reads TGTGCCAGCAGTTACTCGATGCCAGGGGGATCCACTGAAGCTTTCTTT.